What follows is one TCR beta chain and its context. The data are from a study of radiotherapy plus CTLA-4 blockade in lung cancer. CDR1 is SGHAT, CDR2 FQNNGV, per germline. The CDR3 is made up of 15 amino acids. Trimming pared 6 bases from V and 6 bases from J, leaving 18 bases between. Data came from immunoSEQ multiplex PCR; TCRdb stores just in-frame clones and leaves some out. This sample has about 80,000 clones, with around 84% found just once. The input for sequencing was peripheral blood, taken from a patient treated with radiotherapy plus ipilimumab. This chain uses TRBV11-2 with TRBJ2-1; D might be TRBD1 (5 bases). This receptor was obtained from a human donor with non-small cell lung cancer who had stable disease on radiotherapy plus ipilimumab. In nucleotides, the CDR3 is TGTGCCAGCAGGTCGGGTCAGGGTCCAGTCAATGAGCAGTTCTTC. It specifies CASRSGQGPVNEQFF.